Listed below are T cell receptor beta chains from one sample, sequenced in a study of blood T cell repertoires in COVID-19. Only in-frame clones appear in the TCRdb table, and some are missing; sequencing was by immunoSEQ multiplex PCR. The data show over 200,000 clones, about 90% seen once. Sequences were obtained from peripheral blood. The receptors stem from a man aged 40-50 years with active or convalescent COVID-19. Each CDR3 is given with its conserved first and last residue. The D gene is left open where the match is weak. A row's size may be missing; if present it is once, few, many or a size class.

TRBD1	TRBV6-5	-	TRBJ1-5	CASSYRRQGDQPQHF	TGTGCCAGCAGTTACAGGAGACAGGGGGATCAGCCCCAGCATTTT
TRBD1	TRBV5-1	few	TRBJ2-1	CASSLDAGGWGSYNEQFF	TGCGCCAGCAGCTTGGATGCAGGGGGTTGGGGGTCCTACAATGAGCAGTTCTTC
-	TRBV5-4	once	TRBJ2-2	CASSQAGSAGELFF	TGTGCCAGCAGCCAGGCAGGGTCTGCCGGGGAGCTGTTTTTT
-	TRBV27	-	TRBJ1-1	CASSFRVGTEAFF	TGTGCCAGCAGTTTCAGGGTGGGAACTGAAGCTTTCTTT
-	TRBV27	-	TRBJ1-2	CASSPMGGAVYGYTF	TGTGCCAGCAGTCCCATGGGGGGAGCGGTCTATGGCTACACCTTC
-	TRBV27	-	TRBJ1-5	CASSLTVYSNQPQHF	TGTGCCAGCAGTTTGACAGTTTATAGCAATCAGCCCCAGCATTTT
TRBD1	TRBV7-3	-	TRBJ2-3	CASSLRGNMDRTDTQYF	TGTGCCAGCAGCTTAAGGGGGAACATGGACAGGACAGATACGCAGTATTTT
-	TRBV3-1/TRBV3-2	-	TRBJ1-2	CASSQRGSQRNYGYTF	TGTGCCAGCAGCCAACGGGGGAGTCAACGTAACTATGGCTACACCTTC
-	TRBV10-1	-	TRBJ2-5	CASSESLGAGETQYF	TGCGCCAGCAGTGAGTCTCTAGGAGCTGGCGAGACCCAGTACTTC
TRBD1	TRBV10-1	-	TRBJ2-7	CASSDWDRGEYEQYF	TGCGCCAGCAGTGACTGGGACAGGGGAGAGTACGAGCAGTACTTC
-	TRBV19	-	TRBJ1-1	CASSQGYTNTEAFF	TGTGCCAGTAGCCAGGGCTACACGAACACTGAAGCTTTCTTT
TRBD1	TRBV28	once	TRBJ1-5	CASSSLLTGLDNQPQHF	TGTGCCAGCAGCTCTCTCCTGACAGGGCTCGACAATCAGCCCCAGCATTTT
TRBD1	TRBV9	once	TRBJ2-3	CASSVRGQFTDTQYF	TGTGCCAGCAGCGTTAGGGGACAGTTCACAGATACGCAGTATTTT
-	TRBV7-8	-	TRBJ2-7	CASSSQGLQRDEQYF	TGTGCCAGCAGTTCCCAGGGTCTTCAAAGGGACGAGCAGTACTTC
TRBD1	TRBV18	few	TRBJ1-6	CASSPRGTVDNSPLHF	TGTGCCAGCTCACCACGCGGGACAGTGGATAATTCACCCCTCCACTTT
TRBD1	TRBV9	once	TRBJ1-6	CASSVRPGQGTYNSPLHF	TGTGCCAGCAGCGTACGGCCGGGACAGGGGACCTATAATTCACCCCTCCACTTT
TRBD1	TRBV28	few	TRBJ1-2	CASSSDRLMRGYTF	TGTGCCAGCAGTTCGGACAGGTTAATGAGGGGCTACACCTTC
-	TRBV7-8	once	TRBJ1-5	CASSPGWTQPQHF	TGTGCCAGCAGCCCGGGGTGGACCCAGCCCCAGCATTTT
TRBD2	TRBV5-6	-	TRBJ2-4	CASSLPSGRFLAKNIQYF	TGTGCCAGCAGCTTGCCTAGCGGGAGATTCTTAGCCAAAAACATTCAGTACTTC
-	TRBV13	-	TRBJ2-7	CASSRYRAEQYF	TGTGCCAGCAGCAGATACAGGGCCGAGCAGTACTTC
-	TRBV10-2	-	TRBJ1-2	CASSDSGRGFGYTF	TGCGCCAGCAGTGACTCCGGGAGGGGCTTTGGCTACACCTTC
-	TRBV28	-	TRBJ2-7	CASTGGIFYEQYF	TGTGCCAGCACCGGCGGGATTTTCTACGAGCAGTACTTC
-	TRBV4-1	-	TRBJ2-3	CASSQDMGLSTDTQYF	TGCGCCAGCAGCCAAGACATGGGCCTGTCCACAGATACGCAGTATTTT
TRBD1	TRBV28	-	TRBJ1-3	CASRSDRAGNTIYF	TGTGCCAGCAGGTCAGACAGGGCTGGAAACACCATATATTTT
-	TRBV6-5	-	TRBJ1-2	CASRMTGLYGYTF	TGTGCCAGCAGAATGACAGGCCTATATGGCTACACCTTC
-	TRBV7-3	-	TRBJ1-1	CASSEQPNTEAFF	TGTGCCAGCAGCGAACAGCCGAACACTGAAGCTTTCTTT
TRBD1	TRBV29-1	-	TRBJ2-2	CSVQSHGTGDIGELFF	TGCAGCGTCCAATCCCACGGGACAGGGGATATCGGGGAGCTGTTTTTT
-	TRBV6-5	-	TRBJ2-3	CASSSTGISTDTQYF	TGTGCCAGCAGTTCAACAGGGATTTCCACAGATACGCAGTATTTT